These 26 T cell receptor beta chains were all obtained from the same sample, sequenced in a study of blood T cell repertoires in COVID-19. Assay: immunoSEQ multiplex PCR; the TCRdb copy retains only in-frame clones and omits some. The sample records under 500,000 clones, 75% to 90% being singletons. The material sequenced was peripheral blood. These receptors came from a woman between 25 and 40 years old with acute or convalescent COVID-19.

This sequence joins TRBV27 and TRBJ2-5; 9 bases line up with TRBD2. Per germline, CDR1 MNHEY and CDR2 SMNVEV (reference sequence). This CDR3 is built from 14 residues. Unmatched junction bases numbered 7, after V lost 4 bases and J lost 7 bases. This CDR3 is CASSSAGGPLTQYF. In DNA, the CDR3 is TGTGCCAGCAGTTCTGCGGGGGGGCCGTTGACCCAGTACTTC.

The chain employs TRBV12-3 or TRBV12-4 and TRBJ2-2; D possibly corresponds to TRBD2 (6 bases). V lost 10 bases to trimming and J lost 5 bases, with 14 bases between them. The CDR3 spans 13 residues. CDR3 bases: TGTGCCACCCTTAGCGGAAATACCGGGGAGCTGTTTTTT. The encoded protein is CATLSGNTGELFF.

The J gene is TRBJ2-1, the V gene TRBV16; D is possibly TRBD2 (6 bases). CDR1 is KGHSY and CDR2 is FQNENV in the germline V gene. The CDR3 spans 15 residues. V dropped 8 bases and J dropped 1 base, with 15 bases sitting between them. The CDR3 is CASLTTGESYNEQFF. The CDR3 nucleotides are TGTGCCAGCCTTACAACGGGGGAATCCTACAATGAGCAGTTCTTC.

The CDR3 region is CASSASPGTGNSPLHF. The DNA of the CDR3 is TGTGCCAGCAGTGCCTCACCCGGGACAGGGAATTCACCCCTCCACTTT. The chain employs TRBV6-1 and TRBJ1-6, with 9 bases lining up with TRBD1. Unmatched junction bases numbered 8, after V lost 4 bases and J lost 7 bases. This CDR3 contains 16 residues. Germline-derived CDR1 and CDR2 are MNHNS and SASEGT.

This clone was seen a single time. The CDR3 sequence: CASSFPGTEAFF. DNA for the CDR3: TGTGCCAGCAGCTTTCCGGGCACTGAAGCTTTCTTT. The chain links TRBV7-2 to TRBJ1-1; D is unclear. The CDR3 extends over 12 amino acids. V lost 3 bases and J 4 bases, leaving 6 bases between the germline ends. Germline CDR1 and CDR2: SGHTA and FQGNSA. The variable domain in full, with the rest retrieved from reference TRBV7-2 and TRBJ1-1, is GAGVSQSPSNKVTEKGKDVELRCDPISGHTALYWYRQSLGQGLEFLIYFQGNSAPDKSGLPSDRFSAERTGGSVSTLTIQRTQQEDSAVYLCASSFPGTEAFFGQGTRLTVV.

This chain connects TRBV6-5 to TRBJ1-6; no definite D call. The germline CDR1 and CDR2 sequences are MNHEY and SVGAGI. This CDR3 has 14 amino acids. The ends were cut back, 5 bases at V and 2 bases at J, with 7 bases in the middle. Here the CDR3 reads CASSTVPYNSPLHF. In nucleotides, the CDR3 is TGTGCCAGCAGTACAGTTCCCTATAATTCACCCCTCCACTTT.

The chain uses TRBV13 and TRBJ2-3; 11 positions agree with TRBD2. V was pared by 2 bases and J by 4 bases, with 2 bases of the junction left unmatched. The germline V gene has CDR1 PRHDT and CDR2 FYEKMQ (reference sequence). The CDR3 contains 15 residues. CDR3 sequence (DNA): TGTGCCAGCAGCTTAACGACTAGCGGGGCAGATACGCAGTATTTT. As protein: CASSLTTSGADTQYF.

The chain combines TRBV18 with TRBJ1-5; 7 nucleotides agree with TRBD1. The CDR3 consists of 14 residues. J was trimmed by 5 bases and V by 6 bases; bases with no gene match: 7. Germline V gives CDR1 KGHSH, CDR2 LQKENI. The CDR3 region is CASSLGQVYQPQHF. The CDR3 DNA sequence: TGTGCCAGCTCGCTCGGACAGGTATATCAGCCCCAGCATTTT.

The CDR3 loop is CASSVEGALGNTIYF. The DNA of the CDR3 is TGTGCCAGCAGCGTAGAGGGGGCGCTTGGAAACACCATATATTTT. J is TRBJ1-3 and V is TRBV9; TRBD1 matches at 7 bases. V trimming: 0 bases; J trimming: 3 bases; junction bases outside the gene matches: 3. The CDR3 length is 15 residues. Looked up from germline, CDR1 is SGDLS and CDR2 is YYNGEE.

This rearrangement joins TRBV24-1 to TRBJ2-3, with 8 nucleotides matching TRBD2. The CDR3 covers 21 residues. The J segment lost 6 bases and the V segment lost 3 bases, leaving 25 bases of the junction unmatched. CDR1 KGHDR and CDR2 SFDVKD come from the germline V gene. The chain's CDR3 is CATSDGGIGGGSGIGVDTQYF. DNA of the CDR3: TGTGCCACCAGTGATGGAGGGATTGGCGGGGGGTCGGGTATAGGAGTGGATACGCAGTATTTT.

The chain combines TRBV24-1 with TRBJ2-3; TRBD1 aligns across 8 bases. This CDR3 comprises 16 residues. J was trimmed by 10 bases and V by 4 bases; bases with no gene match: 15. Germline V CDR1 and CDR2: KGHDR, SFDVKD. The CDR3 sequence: CATSDQTGARDLAQYF. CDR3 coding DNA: TGTGCCACCAGTGACCAGACAGGGGCGAGGGACCTTGCGCAGTATTTT.

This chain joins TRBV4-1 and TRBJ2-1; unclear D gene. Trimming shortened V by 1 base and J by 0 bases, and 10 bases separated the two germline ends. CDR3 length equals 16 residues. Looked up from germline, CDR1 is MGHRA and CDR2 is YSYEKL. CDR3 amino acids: CASSQVSKSSYNEQFF. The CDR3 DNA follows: TGCGCCAGCAGCCAAGTAAGTAAGAGCTCCTACAATGAGCAGTTCTTC.

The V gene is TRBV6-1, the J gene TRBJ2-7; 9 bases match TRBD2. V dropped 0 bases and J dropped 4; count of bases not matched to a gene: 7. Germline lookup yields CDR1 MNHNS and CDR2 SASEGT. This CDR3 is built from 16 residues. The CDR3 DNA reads TGTGCCAGCAGTGAAGCGGTTAGTAGCGGGGGTTACGAGCAGTACTTC. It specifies CASSEAVSSGGYEQYF.

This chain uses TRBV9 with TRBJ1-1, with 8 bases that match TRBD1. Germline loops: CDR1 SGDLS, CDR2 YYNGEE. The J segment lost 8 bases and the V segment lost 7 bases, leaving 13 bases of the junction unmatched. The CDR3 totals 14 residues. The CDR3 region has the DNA TGTGCCAGCGCCCCGGAGGGACAGGTCTCAGAAGCTTTCTTT. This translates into CASAPEGQVSEAFF. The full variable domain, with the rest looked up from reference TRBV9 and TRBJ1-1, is DSGVTQTPKHLITATGQRVTLRCSPRSGDLSVYWYQQSLDQGLQFLIQYYNGEERAKGNILERFSAQQFPDLHSELNLSSLELGDSALYFCASAPEGQVSEAFFGQGTRLTVV.

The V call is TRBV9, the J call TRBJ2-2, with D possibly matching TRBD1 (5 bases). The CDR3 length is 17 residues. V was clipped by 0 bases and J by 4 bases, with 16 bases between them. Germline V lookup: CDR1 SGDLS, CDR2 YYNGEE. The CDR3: CASSVAPRFRGTGELFF. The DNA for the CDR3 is TGTGCCAGCAGCGTAGCACCCAGGTTTAGGGGCACCGGGGAGCTGTTTTTT.

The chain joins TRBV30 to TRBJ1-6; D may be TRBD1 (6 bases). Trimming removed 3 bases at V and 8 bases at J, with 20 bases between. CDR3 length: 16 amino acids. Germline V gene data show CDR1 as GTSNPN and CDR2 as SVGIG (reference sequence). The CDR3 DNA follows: TGTGCCTGGAGACCCCAAGCCCGGGGGGCAGATTCACCCCTCCACTTT. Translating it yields CAWRPQARGADSPLHF.

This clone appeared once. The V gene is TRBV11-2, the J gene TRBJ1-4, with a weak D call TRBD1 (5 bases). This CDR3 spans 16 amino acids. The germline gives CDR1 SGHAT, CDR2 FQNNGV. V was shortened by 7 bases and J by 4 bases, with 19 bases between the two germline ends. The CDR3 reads CASMGNRFPSNEKLFF. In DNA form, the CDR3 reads TGTGCCAGCATGGGTAACAGGTTTCCAAGTAATGAAAAACTGTTTTTT.

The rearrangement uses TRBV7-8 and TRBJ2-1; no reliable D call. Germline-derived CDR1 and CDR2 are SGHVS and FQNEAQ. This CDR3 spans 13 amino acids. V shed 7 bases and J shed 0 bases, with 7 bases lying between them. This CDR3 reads CASIPSSYNEQFF. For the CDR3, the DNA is TGTGCCAGCATTCCTAGCTCCTACAATGAGCAGTTCTTC. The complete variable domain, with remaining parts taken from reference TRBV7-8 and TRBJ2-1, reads GAGVSQSPRYKVAKRGQDVALRCDPISGHVSLFWYQQALGQGPEFLTYFQNEAQLDKSGLPSDRFFAERPEGSVSTLKIQRTQQEDSAVYLCASIPSSYNEQFFGPGTRLTVL.

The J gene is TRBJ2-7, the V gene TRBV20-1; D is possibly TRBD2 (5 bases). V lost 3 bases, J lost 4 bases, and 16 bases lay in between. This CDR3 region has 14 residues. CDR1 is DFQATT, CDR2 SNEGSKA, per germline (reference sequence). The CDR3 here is CSASWRLAGYEQYF. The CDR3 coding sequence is TGCAGTGCTAGTTGGCGGCTAGCTGGTTACGAGCAGTACTTC.

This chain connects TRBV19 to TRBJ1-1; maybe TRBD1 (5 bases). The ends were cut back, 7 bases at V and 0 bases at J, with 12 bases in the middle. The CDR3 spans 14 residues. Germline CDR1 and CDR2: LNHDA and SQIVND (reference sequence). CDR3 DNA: TGTGCCAGTAAAACGGGGGGGATGAACACTGAAGCTTTCTTT. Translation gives CASKTGGMNTEAFF.

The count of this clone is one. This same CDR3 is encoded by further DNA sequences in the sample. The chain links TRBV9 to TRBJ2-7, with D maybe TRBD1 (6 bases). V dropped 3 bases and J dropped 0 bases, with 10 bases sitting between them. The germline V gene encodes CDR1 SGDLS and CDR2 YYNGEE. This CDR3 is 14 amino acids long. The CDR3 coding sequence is TGTGCCAGCAGCGCCACAGGGACCTCCTACGAGCAGTACTTC. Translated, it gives CASSATGTSYEQYF.

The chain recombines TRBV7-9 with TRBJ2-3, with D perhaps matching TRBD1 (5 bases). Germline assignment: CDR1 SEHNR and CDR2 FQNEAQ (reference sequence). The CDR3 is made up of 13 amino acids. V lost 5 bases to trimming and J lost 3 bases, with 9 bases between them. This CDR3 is CASSPRVTDTQYF. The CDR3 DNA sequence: TGTGCCAGCAGCCCCAGGGTAACAGATACGCAGTATTTT.

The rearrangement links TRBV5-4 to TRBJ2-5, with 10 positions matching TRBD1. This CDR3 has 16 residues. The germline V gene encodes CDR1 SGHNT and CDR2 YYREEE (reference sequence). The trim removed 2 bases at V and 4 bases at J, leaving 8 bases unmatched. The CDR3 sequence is CASSFRDRGFGETQYF. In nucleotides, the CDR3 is TGTGCCAGCAGCTTCCGGGACAGGGGCTTCGGAGAGACCCAGTACTTC.

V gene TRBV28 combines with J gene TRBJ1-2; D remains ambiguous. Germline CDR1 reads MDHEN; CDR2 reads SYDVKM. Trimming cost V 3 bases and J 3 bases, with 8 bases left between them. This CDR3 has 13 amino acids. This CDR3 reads CASSFGEDYGYTF. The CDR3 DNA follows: TGTGCCAGCAGTTTCGGGGAGGACTATGGCTACACCTTC.

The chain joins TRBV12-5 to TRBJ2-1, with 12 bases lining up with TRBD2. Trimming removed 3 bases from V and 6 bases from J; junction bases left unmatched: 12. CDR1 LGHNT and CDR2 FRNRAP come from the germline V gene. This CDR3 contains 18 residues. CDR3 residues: CASGFDELAGGPGNEQFF. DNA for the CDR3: TGTGCTAGTGGTTTTGATGAGCTAGCGGGGGGGCCAGGCAATGAGCAGTTCTTC.

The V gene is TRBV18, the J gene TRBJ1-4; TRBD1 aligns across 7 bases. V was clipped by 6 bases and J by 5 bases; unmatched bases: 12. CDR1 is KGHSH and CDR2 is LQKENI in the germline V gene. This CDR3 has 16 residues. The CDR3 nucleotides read TGTGCCAGCTCGCAGGGCTACAGGGGCGGAAATGAAAAACTGTTTTTT. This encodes CASSQGYRGGNEKLFF.